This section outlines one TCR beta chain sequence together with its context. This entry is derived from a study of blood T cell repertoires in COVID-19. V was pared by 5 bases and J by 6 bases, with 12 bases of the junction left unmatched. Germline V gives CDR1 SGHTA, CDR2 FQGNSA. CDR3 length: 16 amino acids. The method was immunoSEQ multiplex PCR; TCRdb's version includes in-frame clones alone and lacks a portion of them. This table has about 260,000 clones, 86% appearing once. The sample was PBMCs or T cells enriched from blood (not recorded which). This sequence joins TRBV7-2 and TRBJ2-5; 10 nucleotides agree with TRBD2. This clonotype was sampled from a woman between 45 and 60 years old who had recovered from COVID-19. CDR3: CASSQQAGAGGKTQYF. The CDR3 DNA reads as TGTGCCAGCAGCCAACAGGCGGGAGCGGGAGGGAAGACCCAGTACTTC.